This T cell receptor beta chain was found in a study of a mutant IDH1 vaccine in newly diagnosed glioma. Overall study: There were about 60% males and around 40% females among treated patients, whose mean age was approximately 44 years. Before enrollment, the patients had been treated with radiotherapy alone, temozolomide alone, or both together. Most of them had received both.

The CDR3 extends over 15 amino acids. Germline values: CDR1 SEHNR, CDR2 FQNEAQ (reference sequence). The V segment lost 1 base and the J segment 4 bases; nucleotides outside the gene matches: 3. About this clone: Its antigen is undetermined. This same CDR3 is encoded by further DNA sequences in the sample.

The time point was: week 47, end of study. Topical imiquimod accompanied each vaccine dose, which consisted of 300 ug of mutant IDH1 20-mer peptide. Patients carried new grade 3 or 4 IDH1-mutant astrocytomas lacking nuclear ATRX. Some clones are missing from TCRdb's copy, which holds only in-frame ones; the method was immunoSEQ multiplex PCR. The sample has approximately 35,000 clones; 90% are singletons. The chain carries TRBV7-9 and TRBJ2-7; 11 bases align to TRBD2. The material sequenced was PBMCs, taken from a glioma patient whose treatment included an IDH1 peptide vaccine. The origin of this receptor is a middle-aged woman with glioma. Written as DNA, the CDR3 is TGTGCCAGCAGCTTAGTTGGGACTAGCGGATACGAGCAGTACTTC. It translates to CASSLVGTSGYEQYF.